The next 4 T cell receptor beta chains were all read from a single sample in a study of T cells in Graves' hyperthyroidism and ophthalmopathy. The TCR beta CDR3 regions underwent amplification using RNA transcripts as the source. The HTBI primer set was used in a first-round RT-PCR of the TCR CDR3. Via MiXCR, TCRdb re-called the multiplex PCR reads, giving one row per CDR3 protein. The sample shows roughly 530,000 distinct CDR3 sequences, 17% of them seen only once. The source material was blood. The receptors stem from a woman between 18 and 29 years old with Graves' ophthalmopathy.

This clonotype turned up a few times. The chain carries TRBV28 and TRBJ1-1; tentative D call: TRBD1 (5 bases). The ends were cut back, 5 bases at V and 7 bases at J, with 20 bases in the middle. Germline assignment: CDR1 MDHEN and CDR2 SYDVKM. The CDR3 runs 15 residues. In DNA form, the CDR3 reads TGTGCCAGCAGTGAATATTCGGCAGGGAGGAGTGAAGCTTTCTTT. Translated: CASSEYSAGRSEAFF.

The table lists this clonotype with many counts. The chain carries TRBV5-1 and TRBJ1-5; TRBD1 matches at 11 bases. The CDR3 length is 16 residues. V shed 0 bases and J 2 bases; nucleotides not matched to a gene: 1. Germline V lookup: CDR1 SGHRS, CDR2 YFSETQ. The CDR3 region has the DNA TGCGCCAGCAGCTTGGGGACAGGGGGCCGCAATCAGCCCCAGCATTTT. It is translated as CASSLGTGGRNQPQHF.

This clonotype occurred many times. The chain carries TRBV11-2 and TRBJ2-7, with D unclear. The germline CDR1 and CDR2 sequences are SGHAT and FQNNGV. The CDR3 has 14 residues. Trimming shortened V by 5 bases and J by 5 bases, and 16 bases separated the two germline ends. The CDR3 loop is CASSPHQGLDEQYF. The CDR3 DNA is TGTGCCAGCAGCCCTCATCAAGGCTTGGACGAGCAGTACTTC.

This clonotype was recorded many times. For the CDR3, the DNA is TGTGCCAGCACCCCTAGCTCCGAGACCCAGTACTTC. It yields the protein CASTPSSETQYF. This rearrangement joins TRBV27 to TRBJ2-5; perhaps TRBD2 as D (5 bases). V dropped 7 bases and J dropped 5 bases, with 11 bases sitting between them. Germline values: CDR1 MNHEY, CDR2 SMNVEV (reference sequence). The CDR3 length is 12 residues.